Detailed here is one TCR delta chain. This clone was counted a few times. The clone's antigen remains unknown. This DNA translates differently at residue 6 from the TCRdb protein, which is that of a much larger clone; a read error is likely, and the protein shown is the DNA's own translation. This same CDR3 is encoded by further DNA sequences in the sample. The data are from a study of gamma-delta T cells after stem cell transplantation listed by TCRdb under 2016. Counted from cysteine to phenylalanine, this CDR3 has 16 amino acids. Only the CDR3 DNA is retained, 48 bases long and in frame from the first base. The germline V gene encodes CDR1 GEAIGNYY and CDR2 EKD. The germline V end is reduced by 3 bases and the J end by 1 base; junction bases left unmatched: 7. Library preparation employed RT-PCR. The sequencer listed for this sample is Illumina MiSeq. TCRdb reprocessed the public data with the CATT caller; entries with the same nucleotide sequence were combined afterwards. Within this sample are approximately 3,000 delta-chain clones, with around 5% of them counted one time only. The ten most abundant clones make up just under 35% of the sample.

Input material: gamma-delta T cells. The V and J genes are TRDV2 and TRDJ1; 10 bases in the middle match TRDD3. This clonotype was sampled from a human donor. It is not recorded whose cells these are; they may come from a transplant donor. In nucleotides, the sequence is TGTGCCTGTGACCCCGTACTGGGGGATTCCACCGATAAACTCATCTTT. Its protein reads: CACDPVLGDSTDKLIF.